A selection of T cell receptor beta chains follows, all from one sample in a study of OX40 agonist ivuxolimab in advanced cancers. The data were produced by immunoSEQ multiplex PCR, yet TCRdb's version contains in-frame clones alone and is incomplete. The repertoire has 35,000 to 50,000 clones, 70% to 90% of them found once; the top ten carry approximately 12%. This sample comprised CD4+ or CD8+ T cells sorted from blood, obtained in a trial of the OX40 agonist ivuxolimab. The receptors originated from an adult with an advanced solid tumor such as melanoma, head and neck, liver or kidney cancer. CDR3s include the opening cysteine and the closing phenylalanine or tryptophan. Each record gives: clone size, V gene, J gene, D gene, CDR3 protein, CDR3 DNA. A D gene is named only where the DNA matches it firmly. Clone size is not always given. Where it is, it says once, few, many or a class for expanded clones.

>.|TRBV15|TRBJ2-5|TRBD1
CATSGRDRDGTQYF
TGTGCCACCAGCGGCCGGGACAGGGACGGGACCCAGTACTTC
>.|TRBV27|TRBJ2-7|TRBD2
CASSWEGTYEQYF
TGTGCCAGCAGTTGGGAGGGAACCTACGAGCAGTACTTC
>.|TRBV9|TRBJ1-1|.
CASSKGQSTEAFF
TGTGCCAGCAGCAAGGGGCAGTCCACTGAAGCTTTCTTT
>.|TRBV5-1|TRBJ1-5|.
CASSLGGSPNQPQHF
TGCGCCAGCAGCTTGGGTGGGAGTCCCAATCAGCCCCAGCATTTT
>.|TRBV4-1|TRBJ2-1|TRBD2
CASSRVPGLAGNEQFF
TGCGCCAGCAGCCGAGTGCCGGGACTAGCGGGAAATGAGCAGTTCTTC
>.|TRBV5-1|TRBJ1-1|.
CASTLTGQPFYTEAFF
TGCGCCAGCACCCTTACGGGCCAGCCCTTTTACACTGAAGCTTTCTTT
>.|TRBV27|TRBJ2-2|.
CASREDTGELFF
TGTGCCAGCAGGGAGGACACCGGGGAGCTGTTTTTT
>.|TRBV12-5|TRBJ2-3|.
CASAIQGTTDTQYF
TGTGCTAGTGCCATACAGGGGACTACAGATACGCAGTATTTT
>.|TRBV6-5|TRBJ2-7|TRBD2
CASSPEVAGEQYF
TGTGCCAGCAGCCCCGAGGTAGCGGGGGAGCAGTACTTC
>.|TRBV27|TRBJ2-1|.
CASTKGASGYNEQFF
TGTGCCAGCACCAAGGGGGCTAGCGGGTACAATGAGCAGTTCTTC
>.|TRBV7-8|TRBJ2-3|.
CASSLSRPSSTDTQYF
TGTGCCAGCAGCTTAAGCAGGCCGTCTAGCACAGATACGCAGTATTTT
>few|TRBV25-1|TRBJ2-2|.
CASSESRELFF
TGTGCCAGCAGTGAGTCCCGGGAGCTGTTTTTT
>.|TRBV2|TRBJ1-1|TRBD1
CASSESKDRGRNTEAFF
TGTGCCAGCAGTGAATCGAAAGACAGGGGGCGGAACACTGAAGCTTTCTTT
>.|TRBV5-1|TRBJ1-2|.
CASSLALPYGYTF
TGCGCCAGCAGCTTGGCTCTGCCCTATGGCTACACCTTC
>.|TRBV9|TRBJ2-1|.
CASSVSGLWGLREQFF
TGTGCCAGCAGCGTATCAGGGCTGTGGGGCTTGAGGGAGCAGTTCTTC
>.|TRBV5-4|TRBJ1-5|.
CASSLGGTIVSNQPQHF
TGTGCCAGCAGCTTGGGCGGGACGATAGTTAGCAATCAGCCCCAGCATTTT
>once|TRBV7-9|TRBJ2-7|.
CASSPRVTYEQYF
TGTGCCAGCAGCCCCCGGGTCACCTACGAGCAGTACTTC